A selection of T cell receptor beta chains follows, all from one sample in a study of T-cell memory formation after mild COVID-19. TCRdb reprocessed the 5' RACE reads via MiXCR and lists one record per CDR3 protein. The sample consists of under 400,000 distinct CDR3 sequences, around 28% of them appearing once. The source material was PBMCs or a T cell subset sorted from them (not recorded which). These receptors all stem from an adult woman who had mild COVID-19 (a few samples of this study predate the infection). Cell type and time point are not known. Both conserved end residues are part of each CDR3. The D gene is left open where the match is weak. A row's size may be missing; if present it is once, few, many or a size class.

v_gene	abundance	d_gene	j_gene	CDR3aa	CDR3nt
TRBV25-1	few	TRBD1	TRBJ1-1	CASSPRRQGTTEAFF	TGTGCCAGCAGTCCCCGTCGACAGGGGACGACTGAAGCTTTCTTT
TRBV19	few	.	TRBJ1-1	CVSSPGNQDTEAFF	TGTGTCAGTAGTCCCGGAAATCAGGACACTGAAGCTTTCTTT
TRBV12-3/TRBV12-4	few	TRBD1	TRBJ2-7	CASSLGQGLLEQYF	TGTGCCAGCAGTTTGGGACAGGGGTTACTCGAGCAGTACTTC
TRBV4-1	.	TRBD2	TRBJ2-7	CASSQGTSGPNEQYF	TGCGCCAGCAGCCAAGGGACTAGCGGGCCCAACGAGCAGTACTTC
TRBV11-2	few	TRBD1	TRBJ2-1	CASSSAGTVLYNEQFF	TGTGCCAGCAGCTCCGCTGGGACAGTACTCTACAATGAGCAGTTCTTC
TRBV7-9	.	.	TRBJ2-7	CASSPGAPYEQYF	TGTGCCAGCAGCCCAGGGGCCCCCTACGAGCAGTACTTC
TRBV7-2	.	TRBD1	TRBJ2-3	CASSRGPGTGGGATDTQYF	TGTGCCAGCAGCCGAGGACCCGGGACAGGGGGCGGGGCCACAGATACGCAGTATTTT
TRBV12-3/TRBV12-4	.	.	TRBJ1-1	CASSLTGGSRRAFF	TGTGCCAGCAGTTTAACGGGGGGTTCAAGGAGAGCTTTCTTT
TRBV24-1	.	TRBD1	TRBJ2-7	CATASTGTGTSYEQYF	TGTGCCACCGCTAGTACCGGGACAGGGACATCCTACGAGCAGTACTTC
TRBV7-2	few	.	TRBJ1-2	CASEGMGMGNYGYTF	TGTGCCAGCGAAGGCATGGGGATGGGTAACTATGGCTACACCTTC
TRBV15	.	TRBD1	TRBJ1-5	CATSRTQGSNQPQHF	TGTGCCACCAGCAGAACACAGGGGAGCAATCAGCCCCAGCATTTT
TRBV6-6	.	TRBD1	TRBJ2-5	CASSYSQGKQETQYF	TGTGCCAGCAGTTACTCACAGGGGAAGCAAGAGACCCAGTACTTC
TRBV5-1	.	.	TRBJ2-3	CASSSDSSTDTQYF	TGCGCCAGCAGCTCAGACTCTAGCACAGATACGCAGTATTTT
TRBV30	few	TRBD2	TRBJ2-3	CAWKRDYTDTQYF	TGTGCCTGGAAACGGGACTACACAGATACGCAGTATTTT
TRBV12-3/TRBV12-4	.	.	TRBJ2-7	CASSLGGEGNYEQYF	TGTGCCAGCAGTTTAGGAGGTGAGGGAAACTACGAGCAGTACTTC
TRBV29-1	.	.	TRBJ1-1	CSVVRQKNTEAFF	TGCAGCGTTGTTCGACAGAAGAACACTGAAGCTTTCTTT
TRBV7-9	.	.	TRBJ1-1	CASSSVNTEAFF	TGTGCCAGCAGCTCCGTGAACACTGAAGCTTTCTTT
TRBV7-9	.	.	TRBJ2-5	CASSSSDWETQYF	TGTGCCAGCAGCTCATCTGATTGGGAGACCCAGTACTTC
TRBV6-5	.	TRBD1	TRBJ1-1	CASRFVWDRADTEAFF	TGTGCCAGCCGCTTTGTCTGGGACAGGGCGGACACTGAAGCTTTCTTT
TRBV30	.	.	TRBJ2-2	CAWSVELGQHTGELFF	TGTGCCTGGAGTGTAGAGTTAGGACAGCACACCGGGGAGCTGTTTTTT
TRBV12-3/TRBV12-4	.	TRBD2	TRBJ2-5	CASSFMGGGASGTQYF	TGTGCCAGCAGTTTCATGGGCGGGGGGGCCTCGGGTACCCAGTACTTC
TRBV5-1	many	.	TRBJ2-3	CASSSTGTSTDTQYF	TGCGCCAGCAGCTCCACCGGGACTAGCACAGATACGCAGTATTTT
TRBV7-3	.	TRBD1	TRBJ2-1	CASSPGGRGRNNEQFF	TGTGCCAGCAGCCCCGGAGGCAGGGGGCGTAACAATGAGCAGTTCTTC
TRBV7-8	few	TRBD2	TRBJ2-5	CASSLATGGQETQYF	TGTGCCAGCAGCTTAGCGACGGGGGGGCAAGAGACCCAGTACTTC
TRBV5-1	few	.	TRBJ2-7	CASSLANTGRYEQYF	TGCGCCAGCAGCTTGGCCAACACGGGACGCTACGAGCAGTACTTC
TRBV27	.	.	TRBJ1-6	CASSFWGDGNSPLHF	TGTGCCAGCAGTTTTTGGGGGGATGGGAATTCACCCCTCCACTTT
TRBV25-1	few	.	TRBJ1-3	CASSASRGLSGNTIYF	TGTGCCAGCAGTGCCTCCCGAGGGCTAAGTGGAAACACCATATATTTT
TRBV7-2	few	.	TRBJ2-5	CASSRGQKETQYF	TGTGCCAGCAGCAGAGGTCAGAAAGAGACCCAGTACTTC
TRBV20-1	.	TRBD1	TRBJ2-7	CSAPSRDRGYEQYF	TGCAGTGCTCCCTCCCGGGACAGGGGGTACGAGCAGTACTTC
TRBV7-2	.	.	TRBJ1-5	CASTSSNGYQPQHF	TGTGCCAGCACTTCCTCAAATGGATATCAGCCCCAGCATTTT
TRBV12-3/TRBV12-4	.	.	TRBJ1-2	CASSSDRYRDLPYGYTF	TGTGCCAGCAGTTCCGACCGTTACAGGGACCTCCCCTATGGCTACACCTTC
TRBV7-6	few	.	TRBJ2-5	CASSQSRAQETQYF	TGTGCCAGCAGCCAATCCCGGGCGCAAGAGACCCAGTACTTC
TRBV24-1	.	.	TRBJ1-2	CATSEIGQSYGYTF	TGTGCCACCAGTGAAATAGGACAGAGCTATGGCTACACCTTC
TRBV11-2	.	TRBD2	TRBJ2-5	CASSSGLAGAKETQYF	TGTGCCAGCAGCTCTGGACTAGCGGGGGCAAAGGAGACCCAGTACTTC
TRBV7-9	.	.	TRBJ2-3	CASTRQAYSSTDTQYF	TGTGCCAGCACCCGCCAGGCCTATTCTAGCACAGATACGCAGTATTTT
TRBV19	.	.	TRBJ1-2	CASSMRPRDGYTF	TGTGCCAGTAGTATGCGCCCACGGGATGGCTACACCTTC
TRBV6-2/TRBV6-3	few	.	TRBJ2-7	CASSNGQQYEQYF	TGTGCCAGCAGCAACGGACAGCAATACGAGCAGTACTTC
TRBV27	few	.	TRBJ2-3	CASSFGGLRTTDTQYF	TGTGCCAGCAGTTTTGGCGGATTGCGGACCACAGATACGCAGTATTTT
TRBV7-2	few	TRBD1	TRBJ1-2	CASSYQDRAGYTF	TGTGCCAGCAGCTATCAGGACAGGGCGGGCTACACCTTC
TRBV5-1	many	.	TRBJ1-1	CASSLDRSDTEAFF	TGCGCCAGCAGCTTGGACAGGTCGGACACTGAAGCTTTCTTT
TRBV5-1	many	.	TRBJ2-4	CASSPEVGGSYF	TGCGCCAGCAGCCCAGAGGTCGGTGGTTCGTACTTC
TRBV7-9	.	.	TRBJ1-6	CASSPLGSSLHF	TGTGCCAGCAGCCCTCTAGGTTCGTCCCTCCACTTT
TRBV5-1	few	.	TRBJ1-1	CASSWAGGNTEAFF	TGCGCCAGCAGCTGGGCGGGAGGGAACACTGAAGCTTTCTTT
TRBV6-4	.	TRBD2	TRBJ2-2	CASSDTSGGAAGELFF	TGTGCCAGCAGTGACACTAGCGGGGGGGCCGCCGGGGAGCTGTTTTTT
TRBV12-3/TRBV12-4	.	TRBD1	TRBJ2-7	CASQGQGDHEQYF	TGTGCCAGCCAGGGACAGGGGGACCACGAGCAGTACTTC
TRBV27	.	.	TRBJ1-1	CASSSGTLAEAFF	TGTGCCAGCAGTTCTGGGACGTTGGCTGAAGCTTTCTTT
TRBV24-1	.	.	TRBJ1-2	CATSDLQQNYGYTF	TGTGCCACCAGTGATTTGCAACAGAACTATGGCTACACCTTC
TRBV5-5	few	.	TRBJ1-6	CASSLEMVASPLHF	TGTGCCAGCAGCTTGGAAATGGTGGCGTCACCCCTCCACTTT
TRBV29-1	few	.	TRBJ1-1	CSDGAGAAFF	TGCAGCGATGGGGCGGGGGCAGCTTTCTTT
TRBV9	.	.	TRBJ2-2	CASSVEFSGELFF	TGTGCCAGCAGCGTAGAGTTTTCTGGGGAGCTGTTTTTT
TRBV20-1	.	TRBD1	TRBJ2-7	CSARPPGQGAQGQYF	TGCAGTGCTAGACCCCCGGGACAGGGGGCGCAGGGGCAGTACTTC
TRBV5-1	.	TRBD1	TRBJ2-5	CASSFSASAGGETQYF	TGCGCCAGCAGTTTTTCAGCTTCTGCAGGGGGAGAGACCCAGTACTTC
TRBV20-1	few	.	TRBJ2-7	CSARGRGLSSYEQYF	TGCAGTGCTAGGGGGCGGGGACTGAGCTCCTACGAGCAGTACTTC